This T cell receptor beta chain appears in the sequencing data of a study of blood T cells in healthy people across ages. Peripheral blood samples of 9 to 10 milliliters were drawn from each donor. PCR was performed a second time for roughly 7 to 12 cycles using a sample-barcoded 5' primer and a J-beta primer mix. With 12 random nucleotides, a template-switch adaptor tagged each individual cDNA molecule. Using its own MiXCR run on the 5' RACE reads, TCRdb lists one record per CDR3 protein. The table has around 800,000 distinct CDR3 sequences, 62% seen once. This clonotype was detected only a few times. The V end lost 4 bases, the J end lost 3 bases, and 7 bases lay between the germline ends. In germline, CDR1 is SGHVS, CDR2 FNYEAQ. The CDR3 contains 12 residues.

Specimen: blood. This clonotype was obtained from a young man in good health. The chain carries TRBV7-6 and TRBJ2-7; no clear D. The CDR3 is CASSSTFYEQYF. CDR3 DNA sequence: TGTGCCAGCAGCTCCACCTTCTACGAGCAGTACTTC.